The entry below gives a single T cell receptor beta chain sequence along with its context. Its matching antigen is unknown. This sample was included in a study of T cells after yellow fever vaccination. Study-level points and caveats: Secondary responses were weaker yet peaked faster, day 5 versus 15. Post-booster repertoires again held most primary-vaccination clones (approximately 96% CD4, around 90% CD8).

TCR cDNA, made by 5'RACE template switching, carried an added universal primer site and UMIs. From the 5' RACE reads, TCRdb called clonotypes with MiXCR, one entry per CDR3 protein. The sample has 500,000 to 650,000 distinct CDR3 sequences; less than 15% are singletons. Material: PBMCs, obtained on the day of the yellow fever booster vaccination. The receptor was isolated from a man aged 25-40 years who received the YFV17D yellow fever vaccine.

The CDR3 reads CASSSRGVEQFF. DNA of the CDR3: TGTGCCAGCAGCTCCCGGGGTGTTGAGCAGTTCTTC. The chain uses TRBV7-6 and TRBJ2-1, with a possible D match to TRBD2 (5 bases). Trimming took 4 bases from V and 9 from J, leaving 10 bases between them. The CDR3 extends over 12 amino acids. Germline V gene data show CDR1 as SGHVS and CDR2 as FNYEAQ.